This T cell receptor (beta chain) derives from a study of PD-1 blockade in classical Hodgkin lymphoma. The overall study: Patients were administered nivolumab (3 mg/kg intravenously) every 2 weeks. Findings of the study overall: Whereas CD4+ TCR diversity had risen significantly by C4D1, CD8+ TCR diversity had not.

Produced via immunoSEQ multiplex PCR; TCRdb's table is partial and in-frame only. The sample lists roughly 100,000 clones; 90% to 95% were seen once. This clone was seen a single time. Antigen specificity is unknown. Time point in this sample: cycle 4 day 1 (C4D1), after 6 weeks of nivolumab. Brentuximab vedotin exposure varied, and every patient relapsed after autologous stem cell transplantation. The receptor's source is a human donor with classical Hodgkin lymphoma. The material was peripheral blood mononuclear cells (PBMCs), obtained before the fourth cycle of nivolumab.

As DNA, the CDR3 is TGTGCCAGCAGGGAACCGGGACAAGCTTATGGCTACACCTTC. Protein: CASREPGQAYGYTF. The chain recombines TRBV6-1 with TRBJ1-2; D is possibly TRBD1 (6 bases). V dropped 6 bases and J dropped 5 bases, with 16 bases sitting between them. CDR1 is MNHNS and CDR2 is SASEGT in the germline V gene. The CDR3 is 14 amino acids.